The T cell receptor beta chain described here comes from a study of spatial heterogeneity in lung cancer. About the research overall: Each unique TCR and UMI combination was seen more than ten times on average in raw reads.

TCRdb re-analysed the 5' RACE reads in MiXCR, keeping a single row per CDR3 protein. Among 43,000 or so distinct CDR3 sequences listed, about an eighth were seen once. The V gene lost 3 bases and the J gene lost 0 bases, with 11 bases spanning the gap. Germline CDR1 SEHNR, CDR2 FQNEAQ (reference sequence). The CDR3 is 16 residues long. A few counts support this clonotype. Its antigen is not identified. General study findings and limits: Resection saw ubiquitous expanded tumor TCRs appear in blood more than follow-up did.

Stated time point: blood at routine non-recurrence follow-up after resection. Unsorted samples of tumor, nontumor lung or frozen PBMC had their whole RNA sequenced. The TCR was taken from a male donor with early-stage non-small cell lung cancer. The sequencing used PBMCs, collected at follow-up. The rearrangement links TRBV7-9 to TRBJ2-2; D is ambiguous. CDR3 amino acids: CASSLSRPANTGELFF. CDR3 sequence (DNA): TGTGCCAGCAGCTTGTCGCGCCCCGCGAACACCGGGGAGCTGTTTTTT.